Below are 3 T cell receptor beta chains sequenced from a single sample in a study of T cells after yellow fever vaccination. MiXCR, applied by TCRdb to the 5' RACE reads, yields one record per CDR3 protein. The sample records some 240,000 distinct CDR3 sequences, around 5.2% being singletons. Sample: CD4+ T cells sorted from PBMCs, taken on the day of the yellow fever booster vaccination. These receptors were obtained from a man between 18 and 29 years old who received the YFV17D yellow fever vaccine.

This clonotype was observed at least ten times. The chain recombines TRBV20-1 with TRBJ1-3; D unresolved. The CDR3 has 13 amino acids. CDR1 DFQATT and CDR2 SNEGSKA come from the germline V gene (reference sequence). V lost 6 bases, J lost 0 bases, and 9 bases lay in between. CDR3 residues: CSADPNSGNTIYF. CDR3 sequence (DNA): TGCAGTGCGGACCCAAACTCTGGAAACACCATATATTTT.

This clonotype was counted ten times or more. The chain links TRBV7-2 to TRBJ1-1, with D possibly TRBD1 on 5 matching bases. The CDR3 loop spans 14 amino acids. Deletions cut 4 bases from V and 2 bases from J, with 11 bases between. Germline CDR1 and CDR2: SGHTA and FQGNSA. In DNA, the CDR3 is TGTGCCAGCAGCTCCCAGGGTACCAACACTGAAGCTTTCTTT. Translated, it gives CASSSQGTNTEAFF.

The gene calls are TRBV6-2 or TRBV6-3 and TRBJ2-7; D is undetermined. V shed 5 bases and J shed 2 bases, with 7 bases lying between them. CDR3 size: 12 residues. Germline V gene data show CDR1 as MNHEY and CDR2 as SVGEGT. This CDR3 is CASSDTAYEQYF. The CDR3, as DNA: TGTGCCAGCAGTGATACAGCCTACGAGCAGTACTTC.